The clone carrying this TCR beta chain occurred a few times. Irradiated stimulators labeled with violet dye, approximately 200,000 in number, were plated with approximately 200,000 CFSE-labeled responders. This sample was included in a study of graft-versus-host responses after intestinal transplantation. Sequencing used immunoSEQ multiplex PCR; TCRdb keeps in-frame clones, though not all of them. This sample has about 15,000 clones; approximately 38% occur once, and the top ten carry around 16%. CDR3 size: 12 residues. Germline CDR1 reads LNHDA; CDR2 reads SQIVND (reference sequence). Trimming removed 3 bases at V and 7 bases at J, with 7 bases between. The study, taken as a whole, reports: Recipient marrow harbored GvH clones, some of which surfaced first in ileum or blood.

The V gene is TRBV19, the J gene TRBJ2-1, with D unclear. Specimen: alloreactive CD8+ T cells from a mixed lymphocyte reaction culture, collected before intestinal transplant. Subset denoted: CFSE-low proliferating T cells sorted from roughly 6-day pre-transplant mixed lymphocyte reaction (GvH or HvG direction). The source of this sequence is a human patient who received an intestinal transplant. The CDR3 DNA reads TGTGCCAGTAGTATTCCTAAGAATGAGCAGTTCTTC. This translates into CASSIPKNEQFF.